This T cell receptor beta chain comes out of a study of molecular identifiers for immune sequencing clone quantification. Background on the study: Naive CD8 cell RNA, from roughly 20,000 or 100,000 cells, was split five ways in replicates, with four sequenced.

Bulk TCR libraries were made with methods that had been previously described and with listed TCR primers. One entry per CDR3 protein results from TCRdb running MiXCR on the PCR reads. The table includes over 600,000 distinct CDR3 sequences, just under 20% detected once. This clonotype was recorded many times. The antigen is undetermined. Findings of the study overall: The share of molecules held by clones above 20 RNA copies was over 99% in effector cells and under 1% in naive cells.

Based on a CD8+CD4-CCR7+CD45RA+ profile, naive CD8 T cells were sorted. The CDR3 contains 12 residues. Germline lookup yields CDR1 SGHDT and CDR2 YYEEEE. V was clipped by 0 bases and J by 5 bases, with 6 bases between them. Sequencing used naive CD8+ T cells from blood, with Jurkat cell RNA spiked in. Subset denoted: FACS-sorted CD8+CD4-CCR7+CD45RA+ naive T cells. The source is a human donor in good health. Some libraries in this study had Jurkat cell RNA spiked in. The V and J genes are TRBV5-6 and TRBJ2-7; no clear D gene. The CDR3 loop is CASSLEDNEQYF. In nucleotides, the CDR3 is TGTGCCAGCAGCTTGGAGGATAACGAGCAGTACTTC.